These 27 T cell receptor beta chains were all obtained from the same sample, sequenced in a study of blood T cell repertoires in COVID-19. The assay was immunoSEQ multiplex PCR, and TCRdb's table has in-frame clones only and misses some. The top ten hold around 9.9% of the sample, which has approximately 180,000 clones, approximately 83% seen once. Specimen: peripheral blood. These receptors all come from a human donor with active or convalescent COVID-19. The donor label of this sample is uncertain.

The chain is built from TRBV5-4 and TRBJ2-2, with 7 bases lining up with TRBD1. The CDR3 runs 16 residues. The germline V gene has CDR1 SGHNT and CDR2 YYREEE (reference sequence). Losses at the gene ends were 5 bases for V and 0 bases for J; bases not matched to a gene: 7. The CDR3 DNA follows: TGTGCCAGCAGACCGGGGACAGCTGCGAACACCGGGGAGCTGTTTTTT. As protein: CASRPGTAANTGELFF.

The chain links TRBV27 to TRBJ2-7; 7 bases agree with TRBD2. J was trimmed by 3 bases and V by 3 bases; bases with no gene match: 2. CDR3 length: 13 amino acids. Germline V CDR1 and CDR2: MNHEY, SMNVEV (reference sequence). The chain's CDR3 is CASSFGEGYEQYF. CDR3 coding DNA: TGTGCCAGCAGTTTCGGGGAGGGCTACGAGCAGTACTTC.

The chain employs TRBV28 and TRBJ2-2; D is possibly TRBD1 (6 bases). Deletions cut 5 bases from V and 1 base from J, with 17 bases between. CDR1 and CDR2 (germline): MDHEN, SYDVKM. This CDR3 region has 17 residues. The CDR3: CASSTTGNIWNTGELFF. DNA for the CDR3: TGTGCCAGCAGTACCACAGGGAATATCTGGAACACCGGGGAGCTGTTTTTT. Together with reference TRBV28 and TRBJ2-2, the CDR3 gives the full variable domain: DVKVTQSSRYLVKRTGEKVFLECVQDMDHENMFWYRQDPGLGLRLIYFSYDVKMKEKGDIPEGYSVSREKKERFSLILESASTNQTSMYLCASSTTGNIWNTGELFFGEGSRLTVL.

This chain joins TRBV5-1 and TRBJ1-1; the D gene is possibly TRBD1 (5 bases). V was pared by 0 bases and J by 5 bases, with 14 bases between. Germline-derived CDR1 and CDR2 are SGHRS and YFSETQ. The CDR3 loop spans 15 amino acids. The CDR3, as DNA: TGCGCCAGCAGCTTGGATGGGGGGTCGTGGACTGAAGCTTTCTTT. Protein: CASSLDGGSWTEAFF.

The rearrangement joins TRBV21-1 to TRBJ2-7; TRBD1 was called by the table and not checked on the DNA. TRBV21-1 is a recognized pseudogene. The CDR3 loop spans 12 amino acids. CDR3 nucleotides: TGTGCCAGCAGCAACAGGGTTCACGAGCAGTACTTC. Protein: CASSNRVHEQYF.

This chain uses TRBV21-1 with TRBJ2-7; the D call of TRBD2 is as the table states it, not checked on the DNA. TRBV21-1 corresponds to a pseudogene. The CDR3 length is 17 residues. As DNA, the CDR3 is TGTGCCAGCAGGGGCGAGGGACTAGCGGGAGTGTCCTACGAGCAGTACTTC. It translates to CASRGEGLAGVSYEQYF.

The gene calls are TRBV7-2 and TRBJ1-2, with D possibly being TRBD1 (6 bases). Trimming cost V 5 bases and J 2 bases, with 12 bases left between them. Germline loops: CDR1 SGHTA, CDR2 FQGNSA. The CDR3 has 14 amino acids. The CDR3 region has the DNA TGTGCCAGCAGCCCCCGGGACAAGAACTATGGCTACACCTTC. Protein sequence: CASSPRDKNYGYTF. Looking up the rest from reference TRBV7-2 and TRBJ1-2 gives the full variable domain: GAGVSQSPSNKVTEKGKDVELRCDPISGHTALYWYRQSLGQGLEFLIYFQGNSAPDKSGLPSDRFSAERTGGSVSTLTIQRTQQEDSAVYLCASSPRDKNYGYTFGSGTRLTVV.

CDR3 protein: CASREVDEQFF. The DNA of the CDR3 is TGTGCCAGCAGGGAGGTTGATGAGCAGTTCTTC. The chain recombines TRBV5-8 with TRBJ2-1; D is perhaps TRBD2 (5 bases). The V gene lost 5 bases and the J gene lost 8 bases, with 8 bases spanning the gap. The germline V gene has CDR1 SGHTS and CDR2 YDEGEE. This CDR3 region has 11 residues.

This clone has a handful of counts. This chain connects TRBV18 to TRBJ1-2, with D maybe TRBD1 (5 bases). The CDR3 length is 15 residues. V gave up 2 bases and J gave up 4 bases, with 14 bases separating them. CDR1 is KGHSH, CDR2 LQKENI, per germline. The CDR3 DNA reads as TGTGCCAGCTCACCAAGACAGTTCGAAGGCTATGGCTACACCTTC. Residues: CASSPRQFEGYGYTF.

DNA of the CDR3: TGCGCCAGCGAGACCGGGACAGGGGGCGTAGGGGTCTACAATGAGCAGTTCTTC. The encoded protein is CASETGTGGVGVYNEQFF. The rearrangement links TRBV5-1 to TRBJ2-1; 12 positions agree with TRBD1. V shed 7 bases, J shed 3 bases, and the junction held 14 bases outside the gene matches. Germline CDR1 and CDR2: SGHRS and YFSETQ. The CDR3 length is 18 residues.

The chain employs TRBV10-3 and TRBJ2-6; 8 bases fit TRBD1. Germline V gene lookup returns CDR1 ENHRY and CDR2 SYGVKD. This CDR3 is built from 19 residues. With V trimmed by 5 bases and J by 3 bases, 15 bases remained unmatched. The CDR3: CAISFTEGQGASGANVLTF. Written as DNA, the CDR3 is TGTGCCATCAGTTTCACAGAAGGACAGGGAGCGAGTGGGGCCAACGTCCTGACTTTC.

This clone occurred a few times. The chain combines TRBV11-3 with TRBJ2-1, with D perhaps matching TRBD1 (6 bases). Trimming pared 5 bases from V and 3 bases from J, leaving 14 bases between. Germline V gene sequence: CDR1 SGHNT, CDR2 YENEEA. The CDR3 consists of 15 residues. In DNA, the CDR3 is TGTGCCAGCAGCGCGGTCGGGACACTCTACAATGAGCAGTTCTTC. It is translated as CASSAVGTLYNEQFF.

The rearrangement uses TRBV15 and TRBJ2-7, with D unclear. Germline V gives CDR1 LNHNV, CDR2 YYDKDF (reference sequence). V was cut by 0 bases and J by 3 bases, with 6 bases left in between. This CDR3 is built from 13 residues. The CDR3 DNA reads TGTGCCACCAGCAGAGATGCAGGCTACGAGCAGTACTTC. Translation gives CATSRDAGYEQYF. Full variable domain (rest looked up from reference TRBV15 and TRBJ2-7): DAMVIQNPRYQVTQFGKPVTLSCSQTLNHNVMYWYQQKSSQAPKLLFHYYDKDFNNEADTPDNFQSRRPNTSFCFLDIRSPGLGDTAMYLCATSRDAGYEQYFGPGTRLTVT.

This clone was counted between two and nine times. The chain joins TRBV20-1 to TRBJ1-4; D perhaps matches TRBD1 (5 bases). Germline V gene lookup returns CDR1 DFQATT and CDR2 SNEGSKA (reference sequence). This CDR3 region has 15 residues. Deletions cut 5 bases from V and 10 bases from J, with 23 bases between. The CDR3, as DNA: TGCAGTGCTGGTGATAGGGAGGGGCATCTTGGAAAACTGTTTTTT. It codes for CSAGDREGHLGKLFF.

This chain connects TRBV6-5 to TRBJ1-1; 9 nucleotides agree with TRBD1. CDR3 length: 14 residues. Per the germline V gene, CDR1 is MNHEY and CDR2 is SVGAGI. The V gene end was trimmed by 4 bases and the J gene end by 3 bases; junction bases not matched to a gene: 3. The DNA of the CDR3 is TGTGCCAGCAGTTCCGGACAGGGGCACACTGAAGCTTTCTTT. It translates to CASSSGQGHTEAFF.

The V and J genes are TRBV12-3 or TRBV12-4 and TRBJ2-3; 7 positions match TRBD1. The V segment lost 8 bases and the J segment 4 bases; nucleotides outside the gene matches: 6. CDR3 size: 13 residues. The CDR3: CASSTGVADTQYF. The CDR3, as DNA: TGTGCCAGCTCCACAGGGGTCGCAGATACGCAGTATTTT.

The CDR3 loop is CASSPLGQLNSPLHF. CDR3 in DNA: TGTGCCAGCAGCCCACTGGGACAGTTAAATTCACCCCTCCACTTT. The V call is TRBV5-4, the J call TRBJ1-6, with TRBD1 matching over 7 bases. CDR3 length equals 15 residues. Germline V CDR1 and CDR2: SGHNT, YYREEE (reference sequence). V lost 4 bases to trimming and J lost 7 bases; unmatched junction nucleotides: 8.

The V call is TRBV10-3, the J call TRBJ2-3, with 8 bases lining up with TRBD1. V was clipped by 6 bases and J by 4 bases; unmatched bases: 12. The CDR3 length is 16 residues. Germline V lookup: CDR1 ENHRY, CDR2 SYGVKD. This CDR3 reads CAISSNQGAFADTQYF. CDR3 coding DNA: TGTGCCATCAGCTCCAACCAGGGGGCCTTTGCAGATACGCAGTATTTT.

The V gene is TRBV3-1 (or the pseudogene TRBV3-2), the J gene TRBJ2-3, with 8 nucleotides matching TRBD2. Trimming removed 4 bases from V and 3 bases from J; junction bases left unmatched: 6. The CDR3 consists of 15 residues. Germline CDR1 and CDR2: LGHDT and YNNKEL (reference sequence). This chain's CDR3 is CASSLRTSRTDTQYF. CDR3 DNA: TGTGCCAGCAGCCTTCGGACTAGCCGTACAGATACGCAGTATTTT.

This clone was observed a single time. The rearrangement links TRBV2 to TRBJ2-1, with TRBD1 as a possible D gene (5 bases). This CDR3 comprises 11 residues. Germline V gives CDR1 SNHLY, CDR2 FYNNEI. The germline V and J ends were trimmed by 7 bases and 4 bases, with 5 bases remaining between them. The CDR3 DNA reads TGTGCCAGCAAGGGGTACAATGAGCAGTTCTTC. Translation gives CASKGYNEQFF.

This clone was observed a few times. DNA for the CDR3: TGTGCCATCAGTGACTATCTAGCGGCCACAGATACGCAGTATTTT. Translating it yields CAISDYLAATDTQYF. V and J are TRBV10-3 and TRBJ2-3; TRBD2 agrees at 7 bases. In germline, CDR1 is ENHRY, CDR2 SYGVKD. This CDR3 contains 15 residues. The junction had 5 bases not matched to a gene; V was cut back by 3 bases and J by 2 bases.

The chain couples TRBV28 to TRBJ2-5; 8 nucleotides agree with TRBD1. Germline CDR1 MDHEN, CDR2 SYDVKM. This CDR3 is built from 14 residues. V shed 3 bases and J 2 bases; nucleotides not matched to a gene: 2. CDR3 coding DNA: TGTGCCAGCAGTTTCCGGACAGGGCAAGAGACCCAGTACTTC. This sequence encodes CASSFRTGQETQYF. The full variable domain, completed using reference TRBV28 and TRBJ2-5, is DVKVTQSSRYLVKRTGEKVFLECVQDMDHENMFWYRQDPGLGLRLIYFSYDVKMKEKGDIPEGYSVSREKKERFSLILESASTNQTSMYLCASSFRTGQETQYFGPGTRLLVL.

The chain carries TRBV6-5 and TRBJ2-1, with D maybe TRBD1 (5 bases). V dropped 6 bases and J dropped 5 bases, with 8 bases sitting between them. The CDR3 contains 12 residues. Germline V gene sequence: CDR1 MNHEY, CDR2 SVGAGI. For the CDR3, the DNA is TGTGCCAGCAGAGGGGTGGACAATGAGCAGTTCTTC. Protein product: CASRGVDNEQFF.

The gene calls are TRBV25-1 and TRBJ2-5; tentatively, D is TRBD1 (6 bases). The germline CDR1 and CDR2 sequences are MGHDK and SYGVNS. Trimming removed 8 bases at V and 5 bases at J, with 15 bases between. CDR3 length: 13 residues. The CDR3 sequence: CASARTALETQYF. The CDR3 DNA sequence: TGTGCCAGCGCTCGGACAGCACTGGAGACCCAGTACTTC.

The CDR3 reads CASSYVGGYRNTEAFF. The CDR3 DNA reads as TGTGCCAGCAGTTACGTCGGGGGGTATCGGAACACTGAAGCTTTCTTT. This rearrangement joins TRBV6-5 to TRBJ1-1; TRBD1 might be the D (5 bases). This CDR3 contains 16 residues. Deletions cut 2 bases from V and 1 base from J, with 14 bases between. Germline CDR1 reads MNHEY; CDR2 reads SVGAGI.

This chain links TRBV30 with TRBJ1-5; 12 positions match TRBD1. V lost 1 base and J lost 5; bases outside the gene matches: 9. Germline V lookup: CDR1 GTSNPN, CDR2 SVGIG (reference sequence). The CDR3 extends over 17 amino acids. The CDR3 nucleotides read TGTGCCTGGAGTGAAGGGACAGGGGGCCGTTTGTATCAGCCCCAGCATTTT. Its translation: CAWSEGTGGRLYQPQHF.

Only one count was recorded for this clone. Other DNA sequences from this sample encode an identical CDR3 as well. This chain links TRBV5-6 with TRBJ2-1; TRBD1 is a possible D gene (6 bases). V was clipped by 4 bases and J by 5 bases, with 10 bases between them. Germline V gene sequence: CDR1 SGHDT, CDR2 YYEEEE. This CDR3 region has 13 residues. The CDR3 DNA is TGTGCCAGCAGCCCGGACAGAAACAATGAGCAGTTCTTC. This translates into CASSPDRNNEQFF.